The next 15 T cell receptor beta chains were all read from a single sample in a study of response to subunit inactivated influenza vaccine. Each CDR3 protein gets one entry after TCRdb re-called the RT-PCR reads with MiXCR. Of 500,000 to 700,000 distinct CDR3 sequences listed, around 25% are singletons. The same data also contributed to another study, on T cells expressing NK-cell markers. Per that paper: TCR beta cDNA was made by 5'RACE template switching with UMIs.

Specimen: CD4+ T cells sorted from PBMCs, collected roughly 12 days after vaccination. All receptors derive from a man in his forties or fifties who received an inactivated influenza vaccine.

This chain connects TRBV15 to TRBJ2-3, with D hard to call. The CDR3 is 14 amino acids. The V and J ends lost 3 bases and 4 bases respectively, with 11 bases between them. CDR1 and CDR2 (germline): LNHNV, YYDKDF (reference sequence). CDR3 residues: CATSRSKPPDTQYF. In DNA, the CDR3 is TGTGCCACCAGCAGGTCAAAGCCCCCAGATACGCAGTATTTT. Together with reference TRBV15 and TRBJ2-3, the CDR3 gives the full variable domain: DAMVIQNPRYQVTQFGKPVTLSCSQTLNHNVMYWYQQKSSQAPKLLFHYYDKDFNNEADTPDNFQSRRPNTSFCFLDIRSPGLGDTAMYLCATSRSKPPDTQYFGPGTRLTVL.

In DNA, the CDR3 is TGTGCCAGCACGGAAGCGGGTCGGGACAATGAGCAGTTCTTC. It encodes CASTEAGRDNEQFF. The V call is TRBV6-2 or TRBV6-3, the J call TRBJ2-1; possibly TRBD2 for D (6 bases). The V gene's germline CDR1 is MNHEY and CDR2 SVGEGT. V dropped 7 bases and J dropped 5 bases, with 15 bases sitting between them. The CDR3 is 14 amino acids.

V is TRBV5-1 and J is TRBJ1-2; 11 nucleotides match TRBD1. The CDR3 contains 13 residues. Germline loops: CDR1 SGHRS, CDR2 YFSETQ. Losses at the gene ends were 4 bases for V and 11 bases for J; bases not matched to a gene: 7. CDR3 residues: CASSRGQGDPYTF. CDR3 DNA sequence: TGCGCCAGCAGCCGGGGACAGGGGGATCCTTACACCTTC.

V usage is TRBV12-3 or TRBV12-4 and J usage is TRBJ2-1; D uncertain. The V and J ends lost 1 base and 7 bases respectively, with 11 bases between them. This CDR3 has 14 residues. This CDR3 is CASSLVLGINEQFF. The CDR3 DNA follows: TGTGCCAGCAGTTTAGTTTTAGGCATAAATGAGCAGTTCTTC.

A note on this clonotype: The junction departs from germline at one end; a sequencing error may be responsible. This rearrangement joins TRBV7-9 to TRBJ2-1; unclear D gene. From germline, CDR1 is SEHNR and CDR2 FQNEAQ (reference sequence). The CDR3 is made up of 15 amino acids. The CDR3 DNA is TGTGCCAGCAGCCCAGAACGATCATCGCAGCACGGGCAGTGGTTC. Translating gives CASSPERSSQHGQWF.

This clonotype turned up a few times. DNA of the CDR3: TGTGCCAGCAGTCCGGGACAGACGCAGACCCAGTACTTC. Encoded protein: CASSPGQTQTQYF. The J gene is TRBJ2-5, the V gene TRBV12-3 or TRBV12-4; 7 bases are shared with TRBD1. Unmatched junction bases numbered 6, after V lost 5 bases and J lost 6 bases. The CDR3 spans 13 residues.

This clonotype was counted only a few times. The V and J genes are TRBV20-1 and TRBJ2-7, with D possibly being TRBD1 or TRBD2 (5 bases each). V was clipped by 3 bases and J by 7 bases, with 13 bases between them. There are 12 residues in the CDR3. Germline CDR1 DFQATT, CDR2 SNEGSKA (reference sequence). CDR3 nucleotide sequence: TGCAGTGCTAGTGGGACGGACAAGGAGCAGTACTTC. This sequence encodes CSASGTDKEQYF.

The J gene is TRBJ2-3, the V gene TRBV20-1, with D perhaps matching TRBD2 (7 bases). V was clipped by 3 bases and J by 7 bases, with 20 bases between them. The CDR3 extends over 15 amino acids. The germline CDR1 and CDR2 sequences are DFQATT and SNEGSKA (reference sequence). The CDR3 bases are TGCAGTGCTAGTCGTGGGGGGGCCTCGGAAAATACGCAGTATTTT. It translates to CSASRGGASENTQYF.

CDR3 in DNA: TGCGCCAGCAGTGAGTCAGGGATCAGCGGCGGGGAGCTGTTTTTT. This translates into CASSESGISGGELFF. This rearrangement joins TRBV10-1 to TRBJ2-2; maybe TRBD2 (5 bases). Deletions cut 0 bases from V and 7 bases from J, with 12 bases between. This CDR3 is 15 amino acids long. From germline, CDR1 is WNHNN and CDR2 SYGVQD (reference sequence).

Ten or more counts support this clonotype. The gene calls are TRBV29-1 and TRBJ2-7; D possibly matches TRBD1 or TRBD2 (5 bases each). Per germline, CDR1 SQVTM and CDR2 ANQGSEA. Trimming pared 8 bases from V and 9 bases from J, leaving 29 bases between. CDR3 length equals 15 residues. The CDR3 sequence: CSFTSAGTPLRAQYF. The CDR3 bases are TGCAGCTTCACCTCGGCCGGGACCCCATTACGGGCGCAGTACTTC.

The V gene is TRBV4-2, the J gene TRBJ2-7, with a weak D call TRBD2 (6 bases). The CDR3 consists of 14 residues. Trimming took 0 bases from V and 2 from J, leaving 8 bases between them. From germline, CDR1 is LGHNA and CDR2 YNFKEQ. The CDR3 nucleotides read TGTGCCAGCAGCCAAGATCGGAGGGCCTACGAGCAGTACTTC. Residues: CASSQDRRAYEQYF.

V is TRBV7-3 and J is TRBJ1-1, with unresolved D. V was cut by 5 bases and J by 0 bases, with 16 bases left in between. This CDR3 comprises 16 residues. Germline V gene data show CDR1 as SGHTA and CDR2 as FQGTGA. The CDR3 here is CASSLDGHLMNTEAFF. As DNA, the CDR3 is TGTGCCAGCAGCCTGGACGGGCACTTGATGAACACTGAAGCTTTCTTT.

This clonotype has ten or more counts. The chain carries TRBV27 and TRBJ2-4; a possible D gene is TRBD2 (7 bases). The CDR3 contains 18 residues. Between the trimmed V and J ends, which lost 4 bases and 1 base, there was a span of 20 bases. Germline V lookup: CDR1 MNHEY, CDR2 SMNVEV (reference sequence). For the CDR3, the DNA is TGTGCCAGCAGTTCCAGGGGAGGGAACCCCGGGGCCAAAAACATTCAGTACTTC. It encodes CASSSRGGNPGAKNIQYF.

This clonotype was seen many times. The genes are TRBV7-7 and TRBJ2-2, with unresolved D. CDR1 and CDR2 (germline): SSHAT, FNYEAQ (reference sequence). Trimming shortened V by 1 base and J by 2 bases, and 5 bases separated the two germline ends. This CDR3 comprises 14 residues. The CDR3 sequence is CASSLDHNTGELFF. The CDR3 DNA reads as TGTGCCAGCAGCTTAGACCATAACACCGGGGAGCTGTTTTTT.

In this sample, this clonotype turned up a few times. This chain links TRBV7-2 with TRBJ1-2; 10 bases fit TRBD1. CDR1 and CDR2 from the germline V gene are SGHTA and FQGNSA. This CDR3 spans 15 amino acids. V lost 11 bases, J lost 8 bases, and 17 bases stayed unmatched. The CDR3 loop reads CAGSRPGQGLKGYTF. CDR3 coding DNA: TGTGCCGGCTCCCGCCCGGGACAGGGGTTAAAGGGCTACACCTTC.